This TCR beta chain comes out of a study of cytomegalovirus exposure and HLA in healthy donors. As regards this clone: Its antigen remains unidentified.

Study outcomes and limitations: Clonal expansion, a later analysis showed, was greater in HLA-associated TCR beta chains than in equally common others.

Primers for the PCR totalled 60 Vbeta and 13 Jbeta. TCRdb's copy holds only in-frame clones and misses some; the assay was immunoSEQ multiplex PCR. The data show roughly 150,000 clones, over 70% seen once. This receptor was taken from a man in his fifties in good health and CMV-seropositive. The material sequenced was PBMCs.

The DNA of the CDR3 is TGCGCCAGCAGCCAAGAGATTAGCGGGGGAACCGGGGAGACCCAGTACTTC. Translating gives CASSQEISGGTGETQYF. This rearrangement joins TRBV4-1 to TRBJ2-5; 9 bases fit TRBD2. CDR3 length: 17 residues. The J segment lost 5 bases and the V segment lost 0 bases, leaving 10 bases of the junction unmatched. Germline V lookup: CDR1 MGHRA, CDR2 YSYEKL.